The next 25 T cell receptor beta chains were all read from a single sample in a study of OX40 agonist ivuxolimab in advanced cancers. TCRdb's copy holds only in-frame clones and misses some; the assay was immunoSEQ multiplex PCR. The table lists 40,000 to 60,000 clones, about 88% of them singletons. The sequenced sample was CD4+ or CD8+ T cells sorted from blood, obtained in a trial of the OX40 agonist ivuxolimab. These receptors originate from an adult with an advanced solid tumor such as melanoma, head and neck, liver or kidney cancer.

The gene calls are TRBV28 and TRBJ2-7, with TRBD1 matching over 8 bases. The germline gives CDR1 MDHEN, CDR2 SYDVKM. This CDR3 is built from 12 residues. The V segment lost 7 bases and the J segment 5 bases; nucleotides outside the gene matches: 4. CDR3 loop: CASMTGENEQYF. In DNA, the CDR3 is TGTGCCAGCATGACAGGGGAGAACGAGCAGTACTTC.

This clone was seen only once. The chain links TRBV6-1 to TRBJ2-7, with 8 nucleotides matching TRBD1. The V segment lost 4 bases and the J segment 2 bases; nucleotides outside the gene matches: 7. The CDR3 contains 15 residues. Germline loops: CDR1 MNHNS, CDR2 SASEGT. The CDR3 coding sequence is TGTGCCAGCAGTGGAGGGCAGGGGGCCGCCTACGAGCAGTACTTC. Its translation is CASSGGQGAAYEQYF.

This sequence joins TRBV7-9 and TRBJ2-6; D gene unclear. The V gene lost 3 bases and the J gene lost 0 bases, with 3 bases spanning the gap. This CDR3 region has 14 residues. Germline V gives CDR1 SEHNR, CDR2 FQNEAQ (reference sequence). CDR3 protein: CASSFDSGANVLTF. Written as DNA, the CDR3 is TGTGCCAGCAGCTTTGACTCTGGGGCCAACGTCCTGACTTTC.

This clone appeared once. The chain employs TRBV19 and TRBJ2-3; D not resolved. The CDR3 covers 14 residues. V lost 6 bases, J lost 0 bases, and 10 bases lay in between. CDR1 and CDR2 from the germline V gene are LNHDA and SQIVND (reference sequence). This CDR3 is CASSGQLSTDTQYF. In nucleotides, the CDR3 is TGTGCCAGTAGCGGCCAGCTTAGCACAGATACGCAGTATTTT. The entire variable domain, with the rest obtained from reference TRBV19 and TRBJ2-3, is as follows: DGGITQSPKYLFRKEGQNVTLSCEQNLNHDAMYWYRQDPGQGLRLIYYSQIVNDFQKGDIAEGYSVSREKKESFPLTVTSAQKNPTAFYLCASSGQLSTDTQYFGPGTRLTVL.

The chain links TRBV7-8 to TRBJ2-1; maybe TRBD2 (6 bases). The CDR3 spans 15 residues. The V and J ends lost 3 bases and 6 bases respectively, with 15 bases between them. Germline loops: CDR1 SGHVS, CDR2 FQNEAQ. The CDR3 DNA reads TGTGCCAGCAGCTTCTCCACGGGAGTGGGCAATGAGCAGTTCTTC. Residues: CASSFSTGVGNEQFF.

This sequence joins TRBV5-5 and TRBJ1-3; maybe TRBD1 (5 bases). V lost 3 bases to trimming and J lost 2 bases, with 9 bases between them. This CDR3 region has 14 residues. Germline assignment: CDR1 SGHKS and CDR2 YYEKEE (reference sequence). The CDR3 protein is CASSWGTTGNTIYF. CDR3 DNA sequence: TGTGCCAGCAGCTGGGGGACGACTGGAAACACCATATATTTT. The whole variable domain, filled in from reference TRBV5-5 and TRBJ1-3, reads DAGVTQSPTHLIKTRGQQVTLRCSPISGHKSVSWYQQVLGQGPQFIFQYYEKEERGRGNFPDRFSARQFPNYSSELNVNALLLGDSALYLCASSWGTTGNTIYFGEGSWLTVV.

This CDR3 is CASSLDSRGTRETQYF. Here the CDR3 DNA reads TGTGCCAGCAGCTTAGATTCGCGAGGCACTCGGGAGACCCAGTACTTC. The chain links TRBV7-7 to TRBJ2-5, with no clear D. CDR3 length: 16 residues. The germline V and J ends were trimmed by 1 base and 5 bases, with 17 bases remaining between them. Germline V gene lookup returns CDR1 SSHAT and CDR2 FNYEAQ (reference sequence).

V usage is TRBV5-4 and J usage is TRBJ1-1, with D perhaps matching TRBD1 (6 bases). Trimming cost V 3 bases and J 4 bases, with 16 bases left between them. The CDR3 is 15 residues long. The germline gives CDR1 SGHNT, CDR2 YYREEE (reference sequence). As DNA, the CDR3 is TGTGCCAGCAGCTGGGAGCAGGGGAGGGGCACTGAAGCTTTCTTT. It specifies CASSWEQGRGTEAFF. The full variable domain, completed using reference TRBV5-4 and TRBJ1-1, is ETGVTQSPTHLIKTRGQQVTLRCSSQSGHNTVSWYQQALGQGPQFIFQYYREEENGRGNFPPRFSGLQFPNYSSELNVNALELDDSALYLCASSWEQGRGTEAFFGQGTRLTVV.

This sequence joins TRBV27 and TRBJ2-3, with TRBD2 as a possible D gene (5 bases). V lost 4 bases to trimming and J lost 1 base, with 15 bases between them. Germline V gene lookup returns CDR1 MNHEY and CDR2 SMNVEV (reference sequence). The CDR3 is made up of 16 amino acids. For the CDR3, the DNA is TGTGCCAGCAGTTCCCTTCGGGAAAGACGCACAGATACGCAGTATTTT. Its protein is CASSSLRERRTDTQYF.

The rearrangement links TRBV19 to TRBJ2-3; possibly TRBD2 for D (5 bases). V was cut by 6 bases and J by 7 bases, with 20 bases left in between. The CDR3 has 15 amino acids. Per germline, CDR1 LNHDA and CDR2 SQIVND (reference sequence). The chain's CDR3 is CASRSTENRGNTQYF. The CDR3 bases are TGTGCCAGTAGGTCAACGGAGAATCGGGGAAATACGCAGTATTTT.

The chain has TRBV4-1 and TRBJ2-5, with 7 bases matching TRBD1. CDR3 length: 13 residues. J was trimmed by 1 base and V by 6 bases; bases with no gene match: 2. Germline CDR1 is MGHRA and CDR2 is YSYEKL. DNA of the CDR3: TGCGCCAGCAGGCGGACAGGCCAAGAGACCCAGTACTTC. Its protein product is CASRRTGQETQYF.

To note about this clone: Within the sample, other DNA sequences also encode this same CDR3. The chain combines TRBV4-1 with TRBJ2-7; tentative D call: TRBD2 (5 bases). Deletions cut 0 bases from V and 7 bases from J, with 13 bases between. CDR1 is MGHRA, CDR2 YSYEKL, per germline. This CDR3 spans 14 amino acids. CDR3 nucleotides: TGCGCCAGCAGCCAAGATGAGGGCGTCTATGAGCAGTACTTC. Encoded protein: CASSQDEGVYEQYF.

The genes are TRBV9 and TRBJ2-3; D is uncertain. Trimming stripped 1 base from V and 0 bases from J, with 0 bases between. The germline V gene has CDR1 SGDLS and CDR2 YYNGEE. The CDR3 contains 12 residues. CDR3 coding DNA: TGTGCCAGCAGCGTAAGCACAGATACGCAGTATTTT. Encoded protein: CASSVSTDTQYF.

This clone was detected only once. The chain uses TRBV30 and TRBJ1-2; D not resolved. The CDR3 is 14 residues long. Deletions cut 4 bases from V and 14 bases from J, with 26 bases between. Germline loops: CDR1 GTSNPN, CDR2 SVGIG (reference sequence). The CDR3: CAWKQSGQARRGTF. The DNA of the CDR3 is TGTGCCTGGAAGCAGAGCGGTCAGGCCCGAAGAGGGACCTTC.

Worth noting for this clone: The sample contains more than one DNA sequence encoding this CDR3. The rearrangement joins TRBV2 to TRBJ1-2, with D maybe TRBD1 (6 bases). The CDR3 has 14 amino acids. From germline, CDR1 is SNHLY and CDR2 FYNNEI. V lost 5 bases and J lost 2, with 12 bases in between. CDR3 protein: CASSRQGTNYGYTF. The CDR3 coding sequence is TGTGCCAGCAGTAGGCAGGGGACAAACTATGGCTACACCTTC.

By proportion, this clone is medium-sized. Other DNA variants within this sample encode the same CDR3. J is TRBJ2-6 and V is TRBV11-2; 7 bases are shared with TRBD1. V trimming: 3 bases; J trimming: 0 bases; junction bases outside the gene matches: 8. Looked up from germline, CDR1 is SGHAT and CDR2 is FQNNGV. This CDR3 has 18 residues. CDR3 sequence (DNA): TGTGCCAGCAGCTTCCTCCGGGACAGTATCTCTGGGGCCAACGTCCTGACTTTC. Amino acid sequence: CASSFLRDSISGANVLTF.

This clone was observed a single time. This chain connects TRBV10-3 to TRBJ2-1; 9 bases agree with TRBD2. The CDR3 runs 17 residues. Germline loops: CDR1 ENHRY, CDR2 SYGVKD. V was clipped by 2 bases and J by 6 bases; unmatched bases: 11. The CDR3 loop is CAISERGGVTVGNEQFF. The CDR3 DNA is TGTGCCATCAGTGAGCGCGGGGGGGTGACCGTCGGCAATGAGCAGTTCTTC.

CDR3 amino acids: CASSGVYRTDTQYF. In DNA form, the CDR3 reads TGTGCCAGCTCTGGGGTCTATCGCACAGATACGCAGTATTTT. The J gene is TRBJ2-3, the V gene TRBV28, with no clear D. V was pared by 8 bases and J by 1 base, with 13 bases between. This CDR3 region has 14 residues. Germline loops: CDR1 MDHEN, CDR2 SYDVKM.

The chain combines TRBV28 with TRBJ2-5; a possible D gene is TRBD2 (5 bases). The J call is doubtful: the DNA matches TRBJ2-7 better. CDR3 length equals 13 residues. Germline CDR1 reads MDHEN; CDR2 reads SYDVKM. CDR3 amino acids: CASSQPPGYEQYF. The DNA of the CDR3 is TGTGCCAGCAGTCAACCTCCGGGATACGAGCAGTACTTC.

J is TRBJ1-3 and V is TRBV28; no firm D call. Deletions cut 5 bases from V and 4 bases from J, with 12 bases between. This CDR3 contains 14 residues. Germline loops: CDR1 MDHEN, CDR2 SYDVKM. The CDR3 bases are TGTGCCAGCAGTCCGGGGTCGCTCGGAAACACCATATATTTT. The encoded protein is CASSPGSLGNTIYF.

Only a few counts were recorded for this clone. CDR3 amino acids: CASRTDRAVSPLHF. CDR3 nucleotides: TGTGCCAGTCGCACCGACAGGGCAGTTTCACCCCTCCACTTT. This sequence joins TRBV6-5 and TRBJ1-6; 7 bases agree with TRBD1. This CDR3 is built from 14 residues. V shed 9 bases, J shed 9 bases, and the junction held 11 bases outside the gene matches. Per germline, CDR1 MNHEY and CDR2 SVGAGI.

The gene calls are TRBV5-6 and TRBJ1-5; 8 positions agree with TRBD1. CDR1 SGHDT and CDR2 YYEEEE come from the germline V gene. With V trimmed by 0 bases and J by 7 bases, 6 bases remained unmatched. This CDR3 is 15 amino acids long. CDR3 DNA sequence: TGTGCCAGCAGCTTGGGGGACAGGCGGGGACAGCCCCAGCATTTT. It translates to CASSLGDRRGQPQHF.

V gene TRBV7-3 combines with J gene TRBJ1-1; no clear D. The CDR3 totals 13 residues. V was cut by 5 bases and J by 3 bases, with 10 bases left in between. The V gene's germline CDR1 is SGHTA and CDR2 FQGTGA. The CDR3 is CASSGIKDTEAFF. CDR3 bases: TGTGCCAGCAGCGGTATCAAGGACACTGAAGCTTTCTTT.

The CDR3 spells CAWSGGTEDEQYF. The CDR3 nucleotides read TGTGCCTGGAGTGGCGGGACAGAGGACGAGCAGTACTTC. V usage is TRBV30 and J usage is TRBJ2-7; perhaps TRBD1 as D (7 bases). Germline V CDR1 and CDR2: GTSNPN, SVGIG (reference sequence). The V gene lost 1 base and the J gene lost 5 bases, with 12 bases spanning the gap. CDR3 length equals 13 residues.

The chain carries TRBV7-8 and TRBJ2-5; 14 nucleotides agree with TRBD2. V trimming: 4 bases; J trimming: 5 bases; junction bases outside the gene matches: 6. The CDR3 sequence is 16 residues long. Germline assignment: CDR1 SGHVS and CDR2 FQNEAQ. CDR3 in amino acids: CASSSGLAGVGETQYF. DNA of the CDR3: TGTGCCAGCAGCTCGGGACTAGCGGGAGTCGGGGAGACCCAGTACTTC.